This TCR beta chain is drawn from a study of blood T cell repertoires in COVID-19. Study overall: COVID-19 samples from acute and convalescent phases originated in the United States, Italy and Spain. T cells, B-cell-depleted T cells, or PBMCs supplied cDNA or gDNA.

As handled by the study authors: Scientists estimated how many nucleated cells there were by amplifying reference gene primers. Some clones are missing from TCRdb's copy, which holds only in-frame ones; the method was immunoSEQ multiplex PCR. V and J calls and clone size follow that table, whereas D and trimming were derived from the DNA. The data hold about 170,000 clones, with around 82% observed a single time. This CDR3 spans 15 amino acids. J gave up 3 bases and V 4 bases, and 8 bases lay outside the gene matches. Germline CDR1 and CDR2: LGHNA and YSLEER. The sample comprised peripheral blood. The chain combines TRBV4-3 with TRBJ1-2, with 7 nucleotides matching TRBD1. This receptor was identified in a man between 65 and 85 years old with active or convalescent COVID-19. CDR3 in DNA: TGCGCCAGCAGCCGATTGACAGGGCCGGACTATGGCTACACCTTC. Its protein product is CASSRLTGPDYGYTF.